The 11 T cell receptor beta chains reported below all come from one sample, sequenced in a study of blood T cell repertoires in COVID-19. The table came from immunoSEQ multiplex PCR; TCRdb's copy has only in-frame clones and leaves some out. The data contain around 16,000 clones, 80% of them singletons. Sequenced: peripheral blood. The source of these receptors is a human donor in a cohort sampled during active COVID-19.

V usage is TRBV6-1 and J usage is TRBJ2-5; 11 bases map to TRBD2. This CDR3 is built from 15 residues. J was trimmed by 1 base and V by 2 bases; bases with no gene match: 0. Germline values: CDR1 MNHNS, CDR2 SASEGT. CDR3 sequence: CASSELAGGQETQYF. Here the CDR3 DNA reads TGTGCCAGCAGTGAACTAGCGGGGGGCCAAGAGACCCAGTACTTC.

A few counts support this clone. The chain employs TRBV4-3 and TRBJ1-1; no clear D. The V gene's germline CDR1 is LGHNA and CDR2 YSLEER. The CDR3 is 16 residues long. V was trimmed by 0 bases and J by 0 bases, leaving 11 bases between them. CDR3 protein: CASSQEAVGLNTEAFF. DNA of the CDR3: TGCGCCAGCAGCCAAGAGGCGGTCGGGTTGAACACTGAAGCTTTCTTT.

The gene calls are TRBV11-2 and TRBJ2-1; TRBD1 agrees at 9 bases. This CDR3 has 17 amino acids. Germline CDR1 SGHAT, CDR2 FQNNGV. The J segment lost 4 bases and the V segment lost 0 bases, leaving 7 bases of the junction unmatched. The CDR3 loop reads CASSLDQATGGYNEQFF. In DNA form, the CDR3 reads TGTGCCAGCAGCTTAGATCAGGCGACAGGGGGATACAATGAGCAGTTCTTC.

The rearrangement links TRBV4-3 to TRBJ2-7, with a possible D match to TRBD1 (5 bases). The CDR3 spans 15 residues. V lost 0 bases to trimming and J lost 0 bases, with 9 bases between them. The germline CDR1 and CDR2 sequences are LGHNA and YSLEER. The CDR3 spells CASSQDRTSSYEQYF. The CDR3 DNA sequence: TGCGCCAGCAGCCAAGACAGGACAAGCTCCTACGAGCAGTACTTC.

The genes are TRBV19 and TRBJ1-2; 7 bases map to TRBD1. The CDR3 has 15 amino acids. The V segment lost 9 bases and the J segment 3 bases; nucleotides outside the gene matches: 13. The germline V gene encodes CDR1 LNHDA and CDR2 SQIVND (reference sequence). The chain's CDR3 is CASSQGRIEDYGYTF. In nucleotides, the CDR3 is TGTGCCAGCTCACAGGGGAGGATTGAGGACTATGGCTACACCTTC.

The chain recombines TRBV5-1 with TRBJ2-2, with 8 nucleotides matching TRBD2. Looked up from germline, CDR1 is SGHRS and CDR2 is YFSETQ. The CDR3 length is 17 residues. V dropped 3 bases and J dropped 4; count of bases not matched to a gene: 11. CDR3 bases: TGCGCCAGCAGCTACGCCTCAGCGGGGGCTGCCACCGGGGAGCTGTTTTTT. Its protein product is CASSYASAGAATGELFF.

The chain links TRBV29-1 to TRBJ2-7; D not certain. Germline CDR1 reads SQVTM; CDR2 reads ANQGSEA. With 1 base removed from V and 1 base from J, the gap between germline ends came to 5 bases. This CDR3 has 12 amino acids. CDR3 amino acids: CSVEASSYEQYF. CDR3 DNA: TGCAGCGTTGAAGCCTCGTCCTACGAGCAGTACTTC.

This clone has a single count. The limits of the CDR3 on the DNA are not certain, so only TCRdb's listed CDR3 is given. CDR3 residues: CASSPVASGIGF. The V gene is TRBV7-2, the J gene TRBJ1-1; the D segment call TRBD1 is taken from the table without a DNA check. A total of 12 residues make up the CDR3, ends included. Germline assignment: CDR1 SGHTA and CDR2 FQGNSA.

This chain connects TRBV6-5 to TRBJ2-7, with 9 bases aligning to TRBD1. Germline V lookup: CDR1 MNHEY, CDR2 SVGAGI. The CDR3 runs 15 residues. V was pared by 0 bases and J by 3 bases, with 3 bases of the junction left unmatched. CDR3: CASSYSGQGVYEQYF. The CDR3 DNA follows: TGTGCCAGCAGTTACTCGGGACAGGGAGTCTACGAGCAGTACTTC.

This clone was observed a single time. The gene calls are TRBV27 and TRBJ2-2; no firm D call. The germline V gene encodes CDR1 MNHEY and CDR2 SMNVEV (reference sequence). V was shortened by 10 bases and J by 3 bases, with 24 bases between the two germline ends. The CDR3 is 17 amino acids. CDR3 sequence reads: CATKQRVTIFDTGELFF. DNA for the CDR3: TGTGCCACCAAGCAACGGGTCACCATCTTCGACACCGGGGAGCTGTTTTTT.

This chain connects TRBV13 to TRBJ1-5; TRBD1 agrees at 8 bases. V was clipped by 3 bases and J by 5 bases; unmatched bases: 3. Germline loops: CDR1 PRHDT, CDR2 FYEKMQ (reference sequence). CDR3 size: 14 residues. The CDR3 DNA reads as TGTGCCAGCAGCTTGGGGACAGGAGATCAGCCCCAGCATTTT. This encodes CASSLGTGDQPQHF. Looking up the rest from reference TRBV13 and TRBJ1-5 gives the full variable domain: AAGVIQSPRHLIKEKRETATLKCYPIPRHDTVYWYQQGPGQDPQFLISFYEKMQSDKGSIPDRFSAQQFSDYHSELNMSSLELGDSALYFCASSLGTGDQPQHFGDGTRLSIL.